Sequencing of this TCR beta chain was carried out in a study of blood T cell repertoires in COVID-19 (dated by TCRdb to the early 2020s). Background on the whole study: The collaborator samples originated in the United States, Italy and Spain and spanned the acute and convalescent phases of COVID-19. The prospective study material was composed of cDNA or gDNA derived from T cells, B-cell-depleted T cells, or PBMCs. Subjects who had been exposed to COVID-19, were actively infected with it, or had recovered from it provided the deeply sampled blood TCRbeta repertoires that made up the dataset. The repertoires were released in a freely available public database intended as a resource for research on the immune response to SARS-CoV-2. The samples were drawn from the first 160 participants of the ongoing ImmuneRACE study and from 950 to 1,500 subjects provided by 6 global collaborators. A de-identified subject ID, COVID-19 status, age in years and sex were almost always included in the sample metadata. HLA class I and class II types, where available, came from metadata supplied by the sample provider rather than from assay-based typing.

Points the paper makes about the study in general: The amount of clinical and demographic metadata varied by source and participant and was provided uncurated.

The collaborating institutions used their own protocols to collect whole blood in K2EDTA tubes. For TCRbeta analysis, collaborators shipped samples as frozen whole blood, isolated PBMCs, or DNA extracted from either of those sample types. The CDR3 runs 11 residues from the cysteine to the phenylalanine. The DNA shown is the 33-base CDR3, in frame from base 1. From the germline V gene (reference sequence), CDR1 is MNHNY and CDR2 is SVGAGI. A distance of 8 bases separates the germline ends of V and J, which lose 5 bases and 7 bases respectively. TCRbeta CDR3 regions were amplified from genomic DNA by means of the immunoSEQ Assay, a bias-controlled multiplex PCR. The original pipeline was this. The number of nucleated cells in each sample was estimated by amplification of reference gene primers within the assay. Sequence reads were collapsed and filtered to measure the absolute abundance of every unique TCRbeta CDR3 rearrangement. For each sample, productive Simpson clonality was calculated as the square root of Simpson's diversity index across productive rearrangements. TCRdb re-hosts the immuneACCESS table, in-frame sequences only. Its copies lack some clones; in the studies checked, an unresolved V gene accounts for under half of them, and the cause for the rest is not known. V and J calls and clone size follow that table, whereas D and trimming were derived from the DNA. This sample comprises about 46,000 clones, around 87% of them detected only once. The leading ten clones occupy roughly 15% of the sample.

About this clone: Its recognized antigen is unknown. The input lacks base qualities; no much larger clone sits a single base away.

The material sequenced was peripheral blood. The sequence was obtained from a human donor in a cohort sampled during active COVID-19. The sequence links TRBV6-6 to TRBJ1-1; the D gene cannot be named for sure. Here is the DNA: TGTGCCAGCAGTGGCCGCCTTGAAGCTTTCTTT. Its coded protein is CASSGRLEAFF.